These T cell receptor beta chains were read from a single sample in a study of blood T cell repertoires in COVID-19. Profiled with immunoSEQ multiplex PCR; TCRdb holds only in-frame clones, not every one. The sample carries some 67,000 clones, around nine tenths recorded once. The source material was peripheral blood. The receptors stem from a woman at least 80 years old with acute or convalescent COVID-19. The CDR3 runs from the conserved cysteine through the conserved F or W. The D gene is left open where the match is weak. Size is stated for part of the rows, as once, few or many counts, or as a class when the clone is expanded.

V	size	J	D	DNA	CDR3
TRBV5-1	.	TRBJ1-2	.	TGCGCCAGCAGCTTAGACAGCCCTGGCTACACCTTC	CASSLDSPGYTF
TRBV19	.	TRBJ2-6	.	TGTGCCAGTAGTATTAGGGGGAGCGCTGGGGCCAACGTCCTGACTTTC	CASSIRGSAGANVLTF
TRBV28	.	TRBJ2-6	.	TGTGCCAGCGGAAGCGACTTTGTTGGGGCCAACGTCCTGACTTTC	CASGSDFVGANVLTF
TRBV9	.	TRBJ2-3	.	TGTGCCAGCAGCGTACGGGGGAGTAGCACAGATACGCAGTATTTT	CASSVRGSSTDTQYF
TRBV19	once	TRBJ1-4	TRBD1	TGTGCCAGTAGTAGAACAGGGGACCTGAATGAAAAACTGTTTTTT	CASSRTGDLNEKLFF
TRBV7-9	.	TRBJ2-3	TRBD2	TGTGCCAGCAGGGTCGCGGGAGCGGTAGATACGCAGTATTTT	CASRVAGAVDTQYF
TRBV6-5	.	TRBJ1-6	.	TGTGCCAGCAGGGGACAACCTTATTCACCCCTCCACTTT	CASRGQPYSPLHF
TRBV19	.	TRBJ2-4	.	TGTGCCAGTAGGGGGGGAAACATTCAGTACTTC	CASRGGNIQYF
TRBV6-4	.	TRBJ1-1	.	TGTGCCAGCAGTCAGGGTAGGAACACTGAAGCTTTCTTT	CASSQGRNTEAFF
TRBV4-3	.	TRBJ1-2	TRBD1	TGCGCCAGCAAGGGGGGACAGGGGGCCATTGGCTACACCTTC	CASKGGQGAIGYTF
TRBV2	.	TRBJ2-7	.	TGTGCCAGCAGTGGGGGACTTTACGAGCAGTACTTC	CASSGGLYEQYF
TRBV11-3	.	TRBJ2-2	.	TGTGCCAGCAGCCCTGGGCTCGGAAACACCGGGGAGCTGTTTTTT	CASSPGLGNTGELFF
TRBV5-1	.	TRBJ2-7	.	TGCGCCAGCAGCTTGGTCGCAGGGCCCTCCTACGAGCAGTACTTC	CASSLVAGPSYEQYF
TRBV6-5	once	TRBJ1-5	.	TGTGCCAGCATTTTTTTTTACGAGTCGCGTCAGCCCCAGCATTTT	CASIFFYESRQPQHF
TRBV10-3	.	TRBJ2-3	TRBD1	TGTGCCATCTCGAAGGGACAGGGATATACAGATACGCAGTATTTT	CAISKGQGYTDTQYF
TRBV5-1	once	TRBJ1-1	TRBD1	TGCGCCAGCAGCTCCGGGACAGGGGGCCCCGGTACTGAAGCTTTCTTT	CASSSGTGGPGTEAFF